This T cell receptor (beta chain) was documented in a study of post-analysis software for immune sequencing data (dated by TCRdb to between 2014 and 2017). Looking at the study overall: Disease courses on record covered relapsing-remitting, secondary progressive and progressive-relapsing multiple sclerosis, though some patients had no subtype annotation. A subset of samples was prepared in parallel using single-end sample barcoding, then pooled and co-amplified after Illumina adapter ligation. The multiple sclerosis patient repertoires were compared with approximately 11 previously published healthy control repertoires from donors aged about 6 to 26 years. Overall study results and their limits: The multiple sclerosis patient group was slightly younger than the control group. Multiple sclerosis patients had significantly lower normalized Chao1 diversity than controls, a result that suggests substantial peripheral T-cell clonal expansion. Significantly higher frequencies in patients than in controls were found for several TRBV segments, including TRBV5-6, TRBV5-1 and TRBV20-1. Strong co-clustering of samples prepared in the same batch was shown by direct clustering with F measure, prompting a batch-effect correction.

Libraries were constructed by PCR. Sequencing used an Illumina HiSeq 2500. Unique molecular identifiers were incorporated into TCR beta cDNA libraries to reduce PCR and sequencing biases. About 500,000 cDNA molecules were obtained for every 1 to 10 million input T cells, so each molecule roughly corresponded to one T cell. The same protocol used for the earlier healthy control dataset was applied to prepare and sequence the patient libraries. Within a given batch, samples were prepared together, multiplexed and sequenced on the same HiSeq lane. Per the original workflow: MIGEC was used to process the raw barcoded reads, and molecular identifier groups with only a single read were discarded before consensus assembly and CDR3 extraction. Clonotype tables were post-analysed with VDJtools, normalizing diversity by down-sampling all datasets to the smallest sample size. Repertoire overlap clustering matched CDR3 amino acid but not nucleotide sequences to correct batch-related cross-sample contamination. TCRdb's own reprocessing of the public reads used fastp at Q25 and MiXCR and kept productive beta chains. When rows share a CDR3 protein, they turn into one entry using the most common DNA and genes. Here the V and J calls rest on TCRdb's processing, not on the authors' analysis. This sample lists about 460,000 distinct CDR3 sequences; nearly 45% were detected once. The top ten clonotypes cover around an eighth of the sample.

To demonstrate the VDJtools post-analysis software, the study profiled TCR beta repertoires from the peripheral blood of approximately twelve young patients with multiple sclerosis. The multiple sclerosis patients were children and adolescents between roughly 6 and 17 years of age. Concerning this clonotype: Its antigen is not yet known. No quality values exist for individual bases; no much larger clone is one base distant.

V is shortened by 0 bases, J by 8 bases, and the region joining them spans 5 bases. Taken from cysteine to phenylalanine, the CDR3 has 12 residues. Here the CDR3 DNA is all that survives: 36 bases in frame from base 1. The germline V gene (reference sequence) provides CDR1 MNHNY and CDR2 SVGAGI. The TCR was taken from a girl between 5 and 17 years old with multiple sclerosis. The V and J genes are TRBV6-6 and TRBJ2-1; no confident D gene assignment can be made. The source material was blood. The CDR3 is CASSYSGDEQFF. Here is the DNA: TGTGCCAGCAGTTACTCGGGCGATGAGCAGTTCTTC.